These T cell receptor beta chains were read from a single sample in a study of blood T cell repertoires in COVID-19. Sequencing used immunoSEQ multiplex PCR; TCRdb keeps in-frame clones, though not all of them. The table lists fewer than 500,000 clones, roughly nine tenths of them singletons, with 1.5% to 2% in the top ten. The sequenced sample was PBMCs or T cells enriched from blood (not recorded which). These receptors all stem from a woman in her late teens or twenties with acute COVID-19. Each CDR3 is given with its conserved first and last residue. The D gene is left open where the match is weak. Clone sizes are given selectively: once, few, many, or a class where the clone is expanded.

j_call d_call v_call clone_size cdr3_nt cdr3_aa
TRBJ2-1 TRBD1 TRBV9 - TGTGCCAGCAGCCCGGGACAGGGGATATACAATGAGCAGTTCTTC CASSPGQGIYNEQFF
TRBJ1-6 - TRBV2 - TGTGCCAGCACTAACATAGGGGCAGGGGTTACTTCACCCCTCCACTTT CASTNIGAGVTSPLHF
TRBJ2-2 - TRBV9 - TGTGCCAGCAGCGTAGCCCCTTCCGGGGAGCTGTTTTTT CASSVAPSGELFF
TRBJ1-1 TRBD1 TRBV2 - TGTGGGTCAGGGGGCCTCAGAACTGAAGCTTTCTTT CGSGGLRTEAFF
TRBJ1-2 - TRBV19 - TGTGCCAGTAGTCTGTCGACTGAGCACTACTATGGCTACACCTTC CASSLSTEHYYGYTF
TRBJ1-2 TRBD1 TRBV7-2 - TGTGCCAGCAGCAAAGGGGGGACAGGGGGAAATCACACCTTC CASSKGGTGGNHTF
TRBJ2-7 TRBD2 TRBV6-5 - TGTGCCAGCAGAAAGAGCGGGAGAGCTTACGAGCAGTACTTC CASRKSGRAYEQYF
TRBJ1-1 - TRBV5-1 - TGCGCCAGCAGCTTCTCAGACATGAACACTGAAGCTTTCTTT CASSFSDMNTEAFF
TRBJ2-1 TRBD2 TRBV4-1 - TGCGCCAGCAGCCCTTTCTTTAGCGGGAAGCTTTACAATGAGCAGTTCTTC CASSPFFSGKLYNEQFF
TRBJ1-2 - TRBV12-3/TRBV12-4 - TGTGCCAGCAGTTTAAAGGGGGGCTACACCTTC CASSLKGGYTF
TRBJ1-2 TRBD1 TRBV19 - TGTGCCAGTACCCAAAGCGGCCCGGACAGGTATGGCTACACCTTC CASTQSGPDRYGYTF
TRBJ2-1 TRBD1 TRBV12-5 - TGTGCTAGTGGTTTGGTACCGGGAACAGGGGACAATGAGCAGTTCTTC CASGLVPGTGDNEQFF
TRBJ2-7 TRBD2 TRBV7-9 - TGTGCCAGCAGCTTGGGACTAGCGGGAGCCGAGCAGTACTTC CASSLGLAGAEQYF
TRBJ1-1 - TRBV28 once TGTGCCAGCAACGCGGTGAACACTGAAGCTTTCTTT CASNAVNTEAFF
TRBJ2-1 - TRBV28 once TGTGCCACCCCCCCTAGGGGAGGCCTCTCCTACAATGAGCAGTTCTTC CATPPRGGLSYNEQFF
TRBJ1-6 TRBD1 TRBV7-2 - TGTGCCAGCAGTTACCTACAGGGGGGGAATTCACCCCTCCACTTT CASSYLQGGNSPLHF
TRBJ1-2 TRBD1 TRBV6-1 - TGTGCCAGCAGTGATGGGACAGGGTATGGCTACACCTTC CASSDGTGYGYTF
TRBJ1-2 TRBD1 TRBV29-1 - TGCAGCGTCCCTGGGACAGGGTTTAACTATGGCTACACCTTC CSVPGTGFNYGYTF
TRBJ1-2 TRBD1 TRBV27 - TGTGCCAGCGCTGGGGTGGGAGACAGGGCCAACTATGGCTACACCTTC CASAGVGDRANYGYTF
TRBJ2-7 - TRBV5-1 - TGCGCCAGCAGCTTTCATCAGGGGCGTACCTACGAGCAGTACTTC CASSFHQGRTYEQYF
TRBJ1-2 TRBD1 TRBV11-2 - TGTGCCAGCAGCTCAATACAGGGGAGCTATGGCTACACCTTC CASSSIQGSYGYTF
TRBJ1-5 - TRBV2 - TGTGCCAGCAACCCCGGGAAGGGCAATCAGCCCCAGCATTTT CASNPGKGNQPQHF
TRBJ1-5 - TRBV6-2/TRBV6-3 - TGTGCCAGCAGTACAAGACAGGCTCCTCGGTGGCCCCAGCATTTT CASSTRQAPRWPQHF
TRBJ1-2 TRBD1 TRBV7-9 - TGTGCCAGCAGCTCCGACAGGGGCCGCCTAGGGGGCTATGGCTACACCTTC CASSSDRGRLGGYGYTF
TRBJ2-7 - TRBV6-2/TRBV6-3 - TGTGCCAGCAGTTACTCGACGTCCGGGGGAAACTCCTACGAGCAGTACTTC CASSYSTSGGNSYEQYF
TRBJ2-7 - TRBV2 - TGTGCCAGCACGGTTGGCGGCCCCTACGAGCAGTACTTC CASTVGGPYEQYF
TRBJ2-7 - TRBV27 - TGTGCCTCCTGGACTGGATATACCGGGCAGTACTTC CASWTGYTGQYF
TRBJ2-2 TRBD2 TRBV13 - TGTGCCAGCAGCTTACCTAGCGGGGGGTCGGACACCGGGGAGCTGTTTTTT CASSLPSGGSDTGELFF
TRBJ2-1 TRBD2 TRBV19 - TGTGCCAGTAGTTTCCTAGCGGGAGGCACGTACAATGAGCAGTTCTTC CASSFLAGGTYNEQFF
TRBJ2-2 TRBD2 TRBV27 few TGTGCCAGCAGTTTAACTAGCGGGAGGCACGGGGAGCTGTTTTTT CASSLTSGRHGELFF
TRBJ1-2 - TRBV6-5 once TGTGCCAGCAGTTACATAGGGGCAGGGCACAAGGAAGGCTACACCTTC CASSYIGAGHKEGYTF
TRBJ2-3 - TRBV28 - TGTGCCAGCAAGGGGGGGACAGGAATCACAGATACGCAGTATTTT CASKGGTGITDTQYF
TRBJ1-5 - TRBV19 - TGTGCCAGTAGTATTCTCCCGGGACAACTTAGCAATCAGCCCCAGCATTTT CASSILPGQLSNQPQHF
TRBJ2-5 TRBD2 TRBV10-2 - TGCGCCAGCAGTGACGCGGCGGGGGGGCGGTACCAAGAGACCCAGTACTTC CASSDAAGGRYQETQYF
TRBJ1-2 - TRBV2 once TGTGCCAGCAGTGAAATGGGCAGGAACTATGGCTACACCTTC CASSEMGRNYGYTF
TRBJ1-3 - TRBV4-3 - TGCGCCAGCAGCCTACAGGTGGGCTCTGGAAACACCATATATTTT CASSLQVGSGNTIYF
TRBJ1-1 - TRBV12-3/TRBV12-4 - TGTGCCAGCATCCTAACAGGGAACACTGAAGCTTTCTTT CASILTGNTEAFF
TRBJ2-7 TRBD2 TRBV28 - TGTGCCAGCCCCCCGGGGGGGACCCTTTTCTCCTACGAGCAGTACTTC CASPPGGTLFSYEQYF
TRBJ2-1 TRBD2 TRBV11-3 few TGTGCCAGCAGCGGAACCGGACTAGCGGGAGGGCCCACTGAGCAGTTCTTC CASSGTGLAGGPTEQFF
TRBJ1-1 - TRBV29-1 - TGCAGCGTTGACGGGGGGACGAACACTGAAGCTTTCTTT CSVDGGTNTEAFF
TRBJ2-7 - TRBV6-2/TRBV6-3 - TGTGCCAGCAGTTTCGCTCTAGGAGCCGAGCAGTACTTC CASSFALGAEQYF
TRBJ2-1 TRBD2 TRBV4-3 - TGCGCCAGCAGCCCAGGGACTAGCGGGAGGGTGTACAATGAGCAGTTCTTC CASSPGTSGRVYNEQFF
TRBJ1-2 - TRBV7-9 - TGTGCCAGCAGCTTGCAGGCAGAAGCTAACTATGGCTACACCTTC CASSLQAEANYGYTF
TRBJ1-2 - TRBV6-5 - TGTGCCAGCAGCCCCGCCCCGAGTCCTGGCTACACCTTC CASSPAPSPGYTF
TRBJ2-3 - TRBV28 - TGTGCCAGCATCAGGGCACATACAGATACGCAGTATTTT CASIRAHTDTQYF
TRBJ2-7 - TRBV6-5 - TGTGCCAGCAGTCTCCGGGATTTCTACGAGCAGTACTTC CASSLRDFYEQYF
TRBJ1-4 - TRBV28 - TGTGCCAGCAGTCAGGACAGCAGAGATAATGAAAAACTGTTTTTT CASSQDSRDNEKLFF
TRBJ2-3 - TRBV6-2/TRBV6-3 - TGTGCCAGCAGTTACGGTTTAACGGGAGATCTCGGCACAGATACGCAGTATTTT CASSYGLTGDLGTDTQYF
TRBJ1-2 - TRBV25-1 - TGTGCCAGCAGTGAATCCAGCTATGGCTACACCTTC CASSESSYGYTF